These 22 T cell receptor beta chains share one sample of origin, sequenced in a study of T-cell memory formation after mild COVID-19. Using its own MiXCR run on the 5' RACE reads, TCRdb lists one record per CDR3 protein. The sample carries 340,000 or so distinct CDR3 sequences, under 15% recorded once. The sequenced sample was PBMCs or a T cell subset sorted from them (not recorded which). These receptor sequences come from a man aged 18 to 30 who had mild COVID-19 (a few samples of this study predate the infection). Cell type and time point are not known.

The sample holds a few counts of this clonotype. This chain links TRBV6-5 with TRBJ2-3; D not resolved. Germline-derived CDR1 and CDR2 are MNHEY and SVGAGI. The V and J ends lost 4 bases and 3 bases respectively, with 8 bases between them. The CDR3 is 13 residues long. CDR3 nucleotides: TGTGCCAGCAGTTTTGTAGTGACAGATACGCAGTATTTT. It yields the protein CASSFVVTDTQYF.

V usage is TRBV2 and J usage is TRBJ2-7; D could derive from TRBD1 or TRBD2 (5 bases each). The end of the DNA is better explained by TRBJ2-1, so the J call may be wrong. This CDR3 region has 15 residues. Germline lookup yields CDR1 SNHLY and CDR2 FYNNEI. This CDR3 reads CASSETRGSRNEQFF. In DNA, the CDR3 is TGTGCCAGCAGTGAAACGAGGGGAAGTCGGAATGAGCAGTTCTTC.

The chain uses TRBV28 and TRBJ2-1; 8 nucleotides agree with TRBD2. J lost 6 bases, V lost 3 bases, and 7 bases had no gene match. This CDR3 has 15 amino acids. The germline CDR1 and CDR2 sequences are MDHEN and SYDVKM. This CDR3 reads CASSFGGGGRNEQFF. CDR3 coding DNA: TGTGCCAGCAGTTTCGGGGGGGGTGGACGCAATGAGCAGTTCTTC.

The chain couples TRBV20-1 to TRBJ2-3; D not certain. CDR1 DFQATT and CDR2 SNEGSKA come from the germline V gene (reference sequence). The V and J ends lost 0 bases and 5 bases respectively, with 9 bases between them. This CDR3 has 13 residues. CDR3 protein: CSARDPVRDTQYF. In DNA, the CDR3 is TGCAGTGCTAGAGATCCAGTGCGAGATACGCAGTATTTT.

This clonotype was detected a few times. This rearrangement joins TRBV29-1 to TRBJ1-2; D possibly corresponds to TRBD1 (5 bases). This CDR3 has 13 residues. Germline V gene data show CDR1 as SQVTM and CDR2 as ANQGSEA. With 4 bases removed from V and 5 bases from J, the gap between germline ends came to 14 bases. DNA for the CDR3: TGCAGCGTTGTCCAGGAGACAGCATATGGCTACACCTTC. Its protein is CSVVQETAYGYTF.

V usage is TRBV11-2 and J usage is TRBJ2-2; 8 bases agree with TRBD2. Germline assignment: CDR1 SGHAT and CDR2 FQNNGV. This CDR3 is built from 15 residues. The V gene end was trimmed by 5 bases and the J gene end by 5 bases; junction bases not matched to a gene: 7. The CDR3 bases are TGTGCCAGCAGCACTGGGACTAGTGCAACCGGGGAGCTGTTTTTT. It encodes CASSTGTSATGELFF.

The table lists this clonotype with a few counts. The chain recombines TRBV5-1 with TRBJ2-5; the D is unclear. This CDR3 region has 16 residues. Trimming shortened V by 0 bases and J by 4 bases, and 16 bases separated the two germline ends. The germline gives CDR1 SGHRS, CDR2 YFSETQ. The CDR3 DNA sequence: TGCGCCAGCAGCTTGGAGTTCCGGACCCTGGGAGAGACCCAGTACTTC. Translated: CASSLEFRTLGETQYF. The whole variable domain, filled in from reference TRBV5-1 and TRBJ2-5, reads KAGVTQTPRYLIKTRGQQVTLSCSPISGHRSVSWYQQTPGQGLQFLFEYFSETQRNKGNFPGRFSGRQFSNSRSEMNVSTLELGDSALYLCASSLEFRTLGETQYFGPGTRLLVL.

This clonotype has just a few counts. V gene TRBV3-1 combines with J gene TRBJ1-1; D not resolved. Trimming pared 1 base from V and 7 bases from J, leaving 7 bases between. The CDR3 length is 12 residues. Germline V gives CDR1 LGHDT, CDR2 YNNKEL (reference sequence). The CDR3 DNA is TGTGCCAGCAGCCAAGGCTGGGTTGAAGCTTTCTTT. Its translation is CASSQGWVEAFF.

The table lists this clonotype with a few counts. The CDR3, as DNA: TGTGCCAGCACCGGGGGTGGAAACACCGGGGAGCTGTTTTTT. Amino acids: CASTGGGNTGELFF. The J gene is TRBJ2-2, the V gene TRBV2, with a possible D match to TRBD2 (6 bases). V gave up 7 bases and J gave up 2 bases, with 11 bases separating them. The CDR3 sequence is 14 residues long. Germline CDR1 and CDR2: SNHLY and FYNNEI.

This clonotype was detected only a few times. V usage is TRBV4-3 and J usage is TRBJ2-5; D ambiguous. The CDR3 totals 14 residues. From germline, CDR1 is LGHNA and CDR2 YSLEER. With 4 bases removed from V and 3 bases from J, the gap between germline ends came to 12 bases. The CDR3 reads CASSRGPREETQYF. As DNA, the CDR3 is TGCGCCAGCAGCCGAGGACCCCGGGAAGAGACCCAGTACTTC.

This sequence joins TRBV6-2 or TRBV6-3 and TRBJ2-1; D is perhaps TRBD1 (7 bases). The CDR3 totals 15 residues. Per the germline V gene, CDR1 is MNHEY and CDR2 is SVGEGT. V lost 4 bases and J 4 bases, leaving 14 bases between the germline ends. CDR3 bases: TGTGCCAGCAGTTTGACAGGGAGCGGGTACAATGAGCAGTTCTTC. The encoded protein is CASSLTGSGYNEQFF.

This clonotype was observed a few times. The chain uses TRBV6-5 and TRBJ1-6; D is perhaps TRBD1 (6 bases). Trimming removed 5 bases from V and 8 bases from J, with 13 bases in between. The CDR3 extends over 14 amino acids. CDR1 is MNHEY, CDR2 SVGAGI, per germline. CDR3 DNA sequence: TGTGCCAGCAGTGAACAGGGCAGGGATTCACCCCTCCACTTT. Protein product: CASSEQGRDSPLHF.

In this sample, this clonotype turned up many times. V is TRBV5-6 and J is TRBJ2-2; D is tentatively TRBD1 or TRBD2 (5 bases each). V lost 5 bases and J 6 bases, leaving 5 bases between the germline ends. The CDR3 runs to 11 residues. Germline CDR1 SGHDT, CDR2 YYEEEE. The CDR3 region is CASRGAGELFF. CDR3 DNA: TGTGCCAGCAGGGGGGCCGGGGAGCTGTTTTTT.

This clonotype showed up just a few times. J is TRBJ2-7 and V is TRBV15, with TRBD1 as a possible D gene (6 bases). The CDR3 has 13 amino acids. CDR1 and CDR2 (germline): LNHNV, YYDKDF (reference sequence). V lost 0 bases and J 11 bases, leaving 14 bases between the germline ends. The CDR3 region is CATSRDRTVGEYV. CDR3 nucleotide sequence: TGTGCCACCAGCAGAGATAGGACAGTAGGAGAGTACGTC.

This clonotype was counted between two and nine times. V is TRBV6-2 or TRBV6-3 and J is TRBJ2-1; tentative D call: TRBD2 (7 bases). The V end lost 4 bases, the J end lost 3 bases, and 13 bases lay between the germline ends. The germline CDR1 and CDR2 sequences are MNHEY and SVGEGT. CDR3 length equals 15 residues. In nucleotides, the CDR3 is TGTGCCAGCAGTTTCCGGGGGGCCAACTACAATGAGCAGTTCTTC. Amino acid sequence: CASSFRGANYNEQFF.

This clonotype was detected ten times or more. This chain joins TRBV5-1 and TRBJ1-1, with no clear D. The CDR3 extends over 15 amino acids. V was pared by 0 bases and J by 0 bases, with 9 bases between. Germline CDR1 and CDR2: SGHRS and YFSETQ. DNA for the CDR3: TGCGCCAGCAGCTTGGGAACCACAGTGAACACTGAAGCTTTCTTT. Residues: CASSLGTTVNTEAFF.

The chain carries TRBV20-1 and TRBJ1-6; TRBD1 aligns across 9 bases. With V trimmed by 5 bases and J by 5 bases, 4 bases remained unmatched. There are 14 residues in the CDR3. CDR1 and CDR2 (germline): DFQATT, SNEGSKA (reference sequence). Here the CDR3 reads CSAGGQGNNSPLHF. CDR3 DNA: TGCAGTGCTGGCGGACAGGGGAATAATTCACCCCTCCACTTT.

The sample holds a few counts of this clonotype. The chain couples TRBV14 to TRBJ1-6; D is undetermined. CDR3 length: 15 amino acids. V gave up 5 bases and J gave up 4 bases, with 12 bases separating them. The germline gives CDR1 SGHDN, CDR2 FVKESK. DNA for the CDR3: TGTGCCAGCAGCACCCGACTGCCTTATAATTCACCCCTCCACTTT. It specifies CASSTRLPYNSPLHF.

In its sample, this clonotype was seen a few times. V usage is TRBV7-9 and J usage is TRBJ1-2, with 8 bases identical to TRBD1. V lost 2 bases and J lost 2; bases outside the gene matches: 4. Germline V gives CDR1 SEHNR, CDR2 FQNEAQ (reference sequence). The CDR3 loop spans 15 amino acids. The CDR3 DNA sequence: TGTGCCAGCAGCTTAAGTCAGGGGGCAAACTATGGCTACACCTTC. Protein sequence: CASSLSQGANYGYTF.

Regarding this clonotype: A read error may produce the germline difference seen at one junction end. The chain is built from TRBV4-1 and TRBJ1-6, with D perhaps matching TRBD1 (6 bases). This CDR3 is 17 amino acids long. Germline-derived CDR1 and CDR2 are MGHRA and YSYEKL. As DNA, the CDR3 is TGCGCCAGCAGCCAGACGGACAGCCGCTCCTATAATTCACCCTTCCACTTT. It encodes CASSQTDSRSYNSPFHF.

The chain recombines TRBV12-3 or TRBV12-4 with TRBJ2-6; unclear D gene. The ends were cut back, 5 bases at V and 0 bases at J, with 11 bases in the middle. The CDR3 is made up of 16 amino acids. CDR3 nucleotide sequence: TGTGCCAGCAGTCGCGTGACCAGCTCTGGGGCCAACGTCCTGACTTTC. Translation gives CASSRVTSSGANVLTF.

This clonotype was counted a few times. The chain couples TRBV4-2 to TRBJ2-2; tentatively, D is TRBD1 (6 bases). Germline CDR1 reads LGHNA; CDR2 reads YNFKEQ. V was pared by 4 bases and J by 4 bases, with 16 bases between. The CDR3 runs 16 residues. The DNA of the CDR3 is TGTGCCAGCAGCCCAGAGCAGGGGTGGGGCACCGGGGAGCTGTTTTTT. It encodes CASSPEQGWGTGELFF.